The 15 T cell receptor beta chains below were found in one sample sequenced in a study of blood T cell repertoires in COVID-19. The repertoire was sequenced with immunoSEQ multiplex PCR; TCRdb's copy has only in-frame clones and lacks some. The sample has some 130,000 clones, around 88% seen once. Sequenced sample: peripheral blood. Every receptor here comes from a man aged 45-65 years with acute or convalescent COVID-19.

The rearrangement joins TRBV6-5 to TRBJ1-2, with 10 bases identical to TRBD1. CDR1 is MNHEY and CDR2 is SVGAGI in the germline V gene. J was trimmed by 2 bases and V by 1 base; bases with no gene match: 1. The CDR3 has 15 residues. CDR3 sequence reads: CASSYWDRGNYGYTF. The CDR3 DNA sequence: TGTGCCAGCAGTTACTGGGACAGGGGCAACTATGGCTACACCTTC.

This rearrangement joins TRBV19 to TRBJ1-1; D remains unclear. V was clipped by 3 bases and J by 5 bases, with 13 bases between them. Germline V gene data show CDR1 as LNHDA and CDR2 as SQIVND (reference sequence). This CDR3 spans 14 amino acids. The CDR3 reads CASSMDPGRTEAFF. In nucleotides, the CDR3 is TGTGCCAGTAGTATGGACCCCGGGAGAACTGAAGCTTTCTTT.

The rearrangement uses TRBV3-1 (or the pseudogene TRBV3-2) and TRBJ1-1; TRBD1 agrees at 9 bases. The CDR3 consists of 13 residues. Germline CDR1 and CDR2: LGHDT and YNNKEL (reference sequence). Trimming cost V 0 bases and J 10 bases; bases outside gene matches: 3. DNA for the CDR3: TGTGCCAGCAGCCAAGAACAGGGGGCCGCAGCTTTCTTT. It is translated as CASSQEQGAAAFF.

This sequence joins TRBV4-1 and TRBJ1-2, with D possibly matching TRBD1 (6 bases). CDR3 size: 19 residues. In germline, CDR1 is MGHRA, CDR2 YSYEKL. Trimming stripped 3 bases from V and 0 bases from J, with 23 bases between. The CDR3 DNA reads as TGCGCCAGCAGCCATGGGTCGGTGGACAGCATACCCACTAACTATGGCTACACCTTC. Amino acids: CASSHGSVDSIPTNYGYTF.

The chain has TRBV5-4 and TRBJ2-3; 7 bases are shared with TRBD2. This CDR3 is 14 amino acids long. J gave up 5 bases and V 2 bases, and 5 bases lay outside the gene matches. Looked up from germline, CDR1 is SGHNT and CDR2 is YYREEE (reference sequence). CDR3 region: CASSFRASGDTQYF. The CDR3 DNA reads as TGTGCCAGCAGCTTTCGGGCTAGCGGAGATACGCAGTATTTT.

This sequence joins TRBV5-1 and TRBJ2-1; 13 nucleotides agree with TRBD2. J gave up 10 bases and V 4 bases, and 11 bases lay outside the gene matches. This CDR3 contains 16 residues. Looked up from germline, CDR1 is SGHRS and CDR2 is YFSETQ. CDR3 amino acids: CASSRTGTSGIEEQFF. CDR3 DNA sequence: TGCGCCAGCAGCCGCACCGGGACTAGCGGGATCGAGGAGCAGTTCTTC.

The V gene is TRBV15, the J gene TRBJ1-6, with D maybe TRBD1 (5 bases). This CDR3 spans 15 amino acids. Between the trimmed V and J ends, which lost 5 bases and 8 bases, there was a span of 16 bases. CDR1 is LNHNV and CDR2 is YYDKDF in the germline V gene (reference sequence). CDR3 protein: CATSPRQLADSPLHF. The CDR3 nucleotides read TGTGCCACCAGCCCCCGACAGCTGGCGGATTCACCCCTCCACTTT.

The chain carries TRBV25-1 and TRBJ1-4, with 7 bases that match TRBD1. With V trimmed by 2 bases and J by 6 bases, 6 bases remained unmatched. The CDR3 totals 15 residues. The germline CDR1 and CDR2 sequences are MGHDK and SYGVNS. Written as DNA, the CDR3 is TGTGCCAGCAGTGAAGATCAGGGGGTGGATGAAAAACTGTTTTTT. It encodes CASSEDQGVDEKLFF.

This clone has only one observation. The chain joins TRBV28 to TRBJ2-1, with TRBD2 matching over 15 bases. The CDR3 has 20 amino acids. Unmatched junction bases numbered 8, after V lost 1 base and J lost 1 base. The germline V gene encodes CDR1 MDHEN and CDR2 SYDVKM. For the CDR3, the DNA is TGTGCCAGCAGTTTATTTCGCGGACTAGCGGGAGGGCAGTCCTACAATGAGCAGTTCTTC. Translation gives CASSLFRGLAGGQSYNEQFF.

The genes are TRBV27 and TRBJ1-2, with 7 bases aligning to TRBD1. The V and J ends lost 4 bases and 4 bases, in that order; junction bases with no gene match: 9. The CDR3 sequence is 15 residues long. Germline assignment: CDR1 MNHEY and CDR2 SMNVEV (reference sequence). CDR3 protein: CASSSTGRVVYGYTF. The DNA of the CDR3 is TGTGCCAGCAGTTCGACAGGGCGCGTAGTCTATGGCTACACCTTC.

The V call is TRBV3-1 (or the pseudogene TRBV3-2), the J call TRBJ2-5; D is undetermined. Germline V gene lookup returns CDR1 LGHDT and CDR2 YNNKEL (reference sequence). V lost 1 base to trimming and J lost 5 bases, with 17 bases between them. The CDR3 consists of 16 residues. The CDR3 is CASSQGFPTFSETQYF. In nucleotides, the CDR3 is TGTGCCAGCAGCCAAGGATTTCCCACTTTCTCTGAGACCCAGTACTTC.

The V and J genes are TRBV18 and TRBJ1-4, with unresolved D. Germline-derived CDR1 and CDR2 are KGHSH and LQKENI. V lost 2 bases to trimming and J lost 0 bases, with 13 bases between them. This CDR3 has 17 amino acids. The CDR3: CASSPSPLSPTNEKLFF. The CDR3 coding sequence is TGTGCCAGCTCACCATCGCCCTTAAGCCCAACTAATGAAAAACTGTTTTTT.

This chain links TRBV6-6 with TRBJ1-3; possibly TRBD1 for D (6 bases). The CDR3 contains 15 residues. The V gene lost 4 bases and the J gene lost 0 bases, with 10 bases spanning the gap. CDR1 is MNHNY and CDR2 is SVGAGI in the germline V gene (reference sequence). The CDR3: CASSFGTSSGNTIYF. The CDR3 DNA reads TGTGCCAGCAGTTTCGGGACAAGCTCTGGAAACACCATATATTTT.

The chain joins TRBV7-6 to TRBJ1-1; D not resolved. Germline V gene data show CDR1 as SGHVS and CDR2 as FNYEAQ. V shed 5 bases and J shed 4 bases, with 14 bases lying between them. The CDR3 contains 14 residues. CDR3 in DNA: TGTGCCAGCAGCCGGGGAAGGGTGGGCACTGAAGCTTTCTTT. Protein product: CASSRGRVGTEAFF.

The rearrangement uses TRBV5-1 and TRBJ1-5, with D tentatively TRBD1 (5 bases). With 5 bases removed from V and 4 bases from J, the gap between germline ends came to 10 bases. In germline, CDR1 is SGHRS, CDR2 YFSETQ. CDR3 size: 13 residues. CDR3 DNA sequence: TGCGCCAGCAGTACAGGTATAAATCAGCCCCAGCATTTT. This codes for CASSTGINQPQHF. The full variable domain, rest sourced from reference TRBV5-1 and TRBJ1-5, is KAGVTQTPRYLIKTRGQQVTLSCSPISGHRSVSWYQQTPGQGLQFLFEYFSETQRNKGNFPGRFSGRQFSNSRSEMNVSTLELGDSALYLCASSTGINQPQHFGDGTRLSIL.